The rows below give T cell receptor beta chains drawn from one sample of a study of blood T cells in healthy people across ages. TCRdb fed the 5' RACE reads into MiXCR, producing one record per CDR3 protein. This sample has approximately 900,000 distinct CDR3 sequences, with roughly 28% found just once. This sample was shared with a second study, whose subject was T cells of mothers and their children.

The sequenced sample consisted of blood. Receptors were obtained from a woman aged 40 to 49 in good health. CDR3s include the opening cysteine and the closing phenylalanine or tryptophan. The order of the fields is V gene, D gene, J gene, clone size, CDR3 protein, CDR3 DNA. The D gene is left open where the match is weak. A clone size is listed for some rows: how often the clone was seen (once, few, many), or a class if it is expanded.

V gene: TRBV9
D gene: .
J gene: TRBJ2-7
clone size: .
CDR3 protein: CASSAPGRPGEQYF
CDR3 DNA: TGTGCCAGCAGCGCTCCGGGACGACCGGGCGAGCAGTACTTC

V gene: TRBV9
D gene: .
J gene: TRBJ1-6
clone size: .
CDR3 protein: CASNVVPGPDNSPLHF
CDR3 DNA: TGTGCCAGCAACGTAGTTCCGGGACCCGATAATTCACCCCTCCACTTT

V gene: TRBV6-5
D gene: .
J gene: TRBJ2-7
clone size: .
CDR3 protein: CASSFSGAGDYEQYF
CDR3 DNA: TGTGCCAGCAGCTTCTCAGGGGCAGGGGACTACGAGCAGTACTTC

V gene: TRBV28
D gene: TRBD2
J gene: TRBJ2-7
clone size: .
CDR3 protein: CASSAPGLATYEQYF
CDR3 DNA: TGTGCCAGCAGTGCTCCGGGACTAGCAACCTACGAGCAGTACTTC

V gene: TRBV2
D gene: TRBD1
J gene: TRBJ1-2
clone size: .
CDR3 protein: CASSWDRGADYGYTF
CDR3 DNA: TGTGCCAGCAGCTGGGACAGGGGTGCTGACTATGGCTACACCTTC

V gene: TRBV30
D gene: .
J gene: TRBJ2-3
clone size: .
CDR3 protein: CAWSTGPEGTDTQYF
CDR3 DNA: TGTGCCTGGAGTACGGGACCAGAGGGCACAGATACGCAGTATTTT

V gene: TRBV10-2
D gene: .
J gene: TRBJ2-1
clone size: few
CDR3 protein: CASSEVRALEQFF
CDR3 DNA: TGCGCCAGCAGTGAAGTACGGGCTCTTGAGCAGTTCTTC

V gene: TRBV9
D gene: .
J gene: TRBJ2-5
clone size: .
CDR3 protein: CASSVAGAGSGQYF
CDR3 DNA: TGTGCCAGCAGCGTAGCTGGGGCAGGAAGCGGGCAGTACTTC

V gene: TRBV7-2
D gene: .
J gene: TRBJ2-7
clone size: few
CDR3 protein: CASSLEQVTYEQYF
CDR3 DNA: TGTGCCAGCAGCTTAGAACAGGTCACCTACGAGCAGTACTTC

V gene: TRBV5-6
D gene: TRBD1
J gene: TRBJ2-1
clone size: few
CDR3 protein: CASSYDRGEYNEQFF
CDR3 DNA: TGTGCCAGCAGCTACGACAGGGGGGAGTACAATGAGCAGTTCTTC

V gene: TRBV29-1
D gene: .
J gene: TRBJ2-1
clone size: few
CDR3 protein: CSVENRGGSYNEQFF
CDR3 DNA: TGCAGCGTTGAGAACCGGGGCGGCTCTTACAATGAGCAGTTCTTC

V gene: TRBV12-3/TRBV12-4
D gene: TRBD1
J gene: TRBJ2-7
clone size: .
CDR3 protein: CASRAGTASYEQYF
CDR3 DNA: TGTGCCAGCAGGGCCGGGACAGCTTCCTACGAGCAGTACTTC

V gene: TRBV12-3/TRBV12-4
D gene: TRBD2
J gene: TRBJ2-3
clone size: .
CDR3 protein: CASSPISASGTDTQYF
CDR3 DNA: TGTGCCAGCAGTCCCATATCTGCTAGCGGGACAGATACGCAGTATTTT

V gene: TRBV6-1
D gene: .
J gene: TRBJ2-3
clone size: .
CDR3 protein: CASSETSSTDTQYF
CDR3 DNA: TGTGCCAGCAGTGAAACCAGTAGCACAGATACGCAGTATTTT

V gene: TRBV7-9
D gene: TRBD1
J gene: TRBJ1-5
clone size: .
CDR3 protein: CASSLEGGERAQHF
CDR3 DNA: TGTGCCAGCAGCTTAGAAGGGGGCGAGCGGGCCCAGCATTTT

V gene: TRBV5-1
D gene: TRBD1
J gene: TRBJ1-2
clone size: many
CDR3 protein: CASSPEGQYGYTF
CDR3 DNA: TGCGCCAGCAGCCCCGAGGGACAGTATGGCTACACCTTC

V gene: TRBV20-1
D gene: .
J gene: TRBJ2-3
clone size: .
CDR3 protein: CSAGEGEITDTQYF
CDR3 DNA: TGCAGTGCGGGCGAGGGGGAAATCACAGATACGCAGTATTTT

V gene: TRBV7-2
D gene: TRBD1
J gene: TRBJ1-5
clone size: .
CDR3 protein: CASSLGPTQGVRNQPQHF
CDR3 DNA: TGTGCCAGCAGCTTAGGCCCTACTCAGGGGGTCCGCAATCAGCCCCAGCATTTT

V gene: TRBV27
D gene: TRBD1
J gene: TRBJ2-1
clone size: many
CDR3 protein: CASSETGVTYNEQFF
CDR3 DNA: TGTGCCAGCAGCGAGACAGGGGTTACCTACAATGAGCAGTTCTTC

V gene: TRBV12-3/TRBV12-4
D gene: .
J gene: TRBJ2-1
clone size: .
CDR3 protein: CASSLTRVYNEQFF
CDR3 DNA: TGTGCCAGCAGTCTGACCAGGGTCTACAATGAGCAGTTCTTC

V gene: TRBV4-1
D gene: .
J gene: TRBJ1-1
clone size: .
CDR3 protein: CASSQDLGQPSEAFF
CDR3 DNA: TGCGCCAGCAGCCAAGATCTTGGGCAGCCTTCTGAAGCTTTCTTT

V gene: TRBV30
D gene: .
J gene: TRBJ2-6
clone size: .
CDR3 protein: CAWSPDSAGGANVLTF
CDR3 DNA: TGTGCCTGGAGTCCAGATAGCGCGGGCGGGGCCAACGTCCTGACTTTC

V gene: TRBV3-1
D gene: TRBD1
J gene: TRBJ1-5
clone size: .
CDR3 protein: CASSQGTGAFSNQPQHF
CDR3 DNA: TGTGCCAGCAGCCAAGGGACAGGGGCCTTTAGCAATCAGCCCCAGCATTTT

V gene: TRBV7-2
D gene: TRBD1
J gene: TRBJ2-5
clone size: .
CDR3 protein: CANSATGAVETQYF
CDR3 DNA: TGTGCCAACAGCGCAACAGGGGCTGTAGAGACCCAGTACTTC

V gene: TRBV28
D gene: .
J gene: TRBJ2-7
clone size: many
CDR3 protein: CASGPTQGYEQYF
CDR3 DNA: TGTGCCAGCGGCCCTACTCAGGGCTACGAGCAGTACTTC

V gene: TRBV27
D gene: TRBD2
J gene: TRBJ2-4
clone size: .
CDR3 protein: CASSFSTSGAKNIQYF
CDR3 DNA: TGTGCCAGCAGCTTCTCGACTAGCGGAGCCAAAAACATTCAGTACTTC

V gene: TRBV20-1
D gene: .
J gene: TRBJ1-2
clone size: many
CDR3 protein: CSARTGDGYTF
CDR3 DNA: TGCAGTGCTAGAACAGGAGATGGCTACACCTTC

V gene: TRBV6-1
D gene: TRBD1
J gene: TRBJ1-1
clone size: once
CDR3 protein: CTSTLGQRPVNTETFF
CDR3 DNA: TGTACCAGCACCCTGGGACAGAGGCCAGTGAACACTGAAACTTTCTTT

V gene: TRBV5-1
D gene: .
J gene: TRBJ1-1
clone size: .
CDR3 protein: CASSLLQGLGTEAFF
CDR3 DNA: TGCGCCAGCAGCCTGTTACAGGGTTTGGGCACTGAAGCTTTCTTT

V gene: TRBV27
D gene: .
J gene: TRBJ1-2
clone size: few
CDR3 protein: CASSTRVDHGYTF
CDR3 DNA: TGTGCCAGCAGTACTAGGGTAGATCATGGCTACACCTTC

V gene: TRBV11-2
D gene: TRBD1
J gene: TRBJ2-1
clone size: .
CDR3 protein: CASSRLRDSNEQFF
CDR3 DNA: TGTGCCAGCAGCCGGTTGAGGGACAGCAATGAGCAGTTCTTC

V gene: TRBV5-1
D gene: .
J gene: TRBJ1-5
clone size: many
CDR3 protein: CASSTGERDQPQHF
CDR3 DNA: TGCGCCAGCAGCACCGGGGAGCGAGATCAGCCCCAGCATTTT

V gene: TRBV12-3/TRBV12-4
D gene: TRBD1
J gene: TRBJ2-7
clone size: .
CDR3 protein: CASSPGQRSEEQYF
CDR3 DNA: TGTGCCAGCAGTCCGGGACAGAGATCAGAAGAGCAGTACTTC

V gene: TRBV20-1
D gene: .
J gene: TRBJ2-7
clone size: many
CDR3 protein: CGGRDADYEQYF
CDR3 DNA: TGCGGGGGCCGGGACGCGGATTACGAGCAGTACTTC